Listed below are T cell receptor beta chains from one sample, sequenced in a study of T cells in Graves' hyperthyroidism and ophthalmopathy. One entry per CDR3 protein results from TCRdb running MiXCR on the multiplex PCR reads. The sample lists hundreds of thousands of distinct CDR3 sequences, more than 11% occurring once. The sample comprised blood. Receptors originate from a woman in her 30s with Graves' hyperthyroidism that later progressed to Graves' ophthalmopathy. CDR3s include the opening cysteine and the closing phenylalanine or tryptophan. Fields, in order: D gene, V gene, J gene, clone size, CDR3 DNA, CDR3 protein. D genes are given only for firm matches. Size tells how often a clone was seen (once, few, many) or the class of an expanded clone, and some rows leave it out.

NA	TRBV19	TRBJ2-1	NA	TGTGCCAGTAGTATGGGACCCGTGAAGGGTGAGCAGTTCTTC	CASSMGPVKGEQFF
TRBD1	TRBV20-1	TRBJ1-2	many	TGCAGTCCCTCCGGGACAGGGCGAGTCAGCTACACCTTC	CSPSGTGRVSYTF
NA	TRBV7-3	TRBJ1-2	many	TGTGCCAGCAGTCCACAGGGCAGGGAGGTTTCTTATGGCTACACCTTC	CASSPQGREVSYGYTF
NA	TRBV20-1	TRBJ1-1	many	TGCAGTGCTCCTTCTGCGGCGTTGAACACTGAAGCTTTCTTT	CSAPSAALNTEAFF
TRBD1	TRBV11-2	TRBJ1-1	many	TGTGCCAGCAGCACACGACAGGGGAAGTTGTCCCGCACTGAAGCTTTCTTT	CASSTRQGKLSRTEAFF
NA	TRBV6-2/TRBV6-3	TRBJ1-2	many	TGTGCCAGCACATGGGACGGCGGATACTATGGCTACACCTTC	CASTWDGGYYGYTF
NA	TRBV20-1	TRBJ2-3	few	TGCAGTGGTAGACCTGACCAGTCCCTCATAGGACACCTCACAGATACGCAGTATTTT	CSGRPDQSLIGHLTDTQYF
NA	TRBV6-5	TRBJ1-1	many	TGTGCCAGCAGTTACTTCCCAGGCGGGAACACTGAAGCTTTCTTT	CASSYFPGGNTEAFF
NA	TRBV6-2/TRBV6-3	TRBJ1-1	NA	TGTGCCAGCAACGCAGGAAAGAACACTGAAGCTTTCTTT	CASNAGKNTEAFF
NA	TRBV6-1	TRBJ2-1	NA	TGTGCCAGCAGTGGAGTAGGGGGATACAATGAGCAGTTCTTC	CASSGVGGYNEQFF
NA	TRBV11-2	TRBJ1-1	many	TGTGCCAGCAGCTGGACGGGTACTGGTGAAGCTTTCTTT	CASSWTGTGEAFF
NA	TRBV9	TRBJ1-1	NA	TGCGCCAGCAGCTTGGGGTGGGTGAGGGGTACTGAAGCTTTCTTT	CASSLGWVRGTEAFF
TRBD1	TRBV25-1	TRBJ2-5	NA	TGTGCCAGCAGCGATACCATGGGACAGGGGTGGTACTTC	CASSDTMGQGWYF
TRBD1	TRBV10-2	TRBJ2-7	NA	TGCGCCAGCAGTGCTCCGGGCACAGGGGGCACCTACGAGCAGTACTTC	CASSAPGTGGTYEQYF
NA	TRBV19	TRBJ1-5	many	TGTGCCAGTAGTATCGCCCGGGGGGGGCCTAGCAATCAGCCCCAGCATTTT	CASSIARGGPSNQPQHF